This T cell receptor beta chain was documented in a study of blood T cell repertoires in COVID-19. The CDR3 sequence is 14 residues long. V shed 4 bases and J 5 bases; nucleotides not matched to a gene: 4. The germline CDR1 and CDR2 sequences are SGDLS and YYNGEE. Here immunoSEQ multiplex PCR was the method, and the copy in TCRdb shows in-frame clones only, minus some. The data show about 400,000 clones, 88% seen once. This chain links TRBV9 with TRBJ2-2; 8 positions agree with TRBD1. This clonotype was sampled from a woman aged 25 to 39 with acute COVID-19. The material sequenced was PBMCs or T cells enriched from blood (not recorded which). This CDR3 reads CASSSGGQTGELFF. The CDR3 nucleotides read TGTGCCAGCAGCTCAGGGGGCCAGACCGGGGAGCTGTTTTTT.